This TCR beta chain is from a study of shared clonotypes between healthy human individuals. Study observations and caveats: Generally, naive subsets (rather than memory subsets) showed larger estimated richness.

Authors' methods: ImmunoSEQ junction-only sequences lacked quality scores, so their filtering differed. Assay: immunoSEQ multiplex PCR; the TCRdb copy retains only in-frame clones and omits some. That table supplies the V and J calls and clone size; D and trimming were determined from the DNA. This sample has 850,000 to 1,200,000 clones, with approximately 76% found just once. This clone showed up just once. Its target is not known. The sample contains more than one DNA sequence encoding this CDR3. The CDR3 length is 13 residues. Trimming pared 4 bases from V and 0 bases from J, leaving 6 bases between. Germline V gene lookup returns CDR1 SNHLY and CDR2 FYNNEI.

The chain recombines TRBV2 with TRBJ1-1; no clear D. What was sequenced was memory CD4+ T cells sorted from blood. Noted subset: CD45RA-negative fraction. The receptor was derived from a man younger than 35 in good health. CDR3 sequence: CASSGGMNTEAFF. The CDR3, as DNA: TGTGCCAGCAGTGGGGGTATGAACACTGAAGCTTTCTTT. Based on the CDR3 plus reference TRBV2 and TRBJ1-1, the full variable domain is EPEVTQTPSHQVTQMGQEVILRCVPISNHLYFYWYRQILGQKVEFLVSFYNNEISEKSEIFDDQFSVERPDGSNFTLKIRSTKLEDSAMYFCASSGGMNTEAFFGQGTRLTVV.